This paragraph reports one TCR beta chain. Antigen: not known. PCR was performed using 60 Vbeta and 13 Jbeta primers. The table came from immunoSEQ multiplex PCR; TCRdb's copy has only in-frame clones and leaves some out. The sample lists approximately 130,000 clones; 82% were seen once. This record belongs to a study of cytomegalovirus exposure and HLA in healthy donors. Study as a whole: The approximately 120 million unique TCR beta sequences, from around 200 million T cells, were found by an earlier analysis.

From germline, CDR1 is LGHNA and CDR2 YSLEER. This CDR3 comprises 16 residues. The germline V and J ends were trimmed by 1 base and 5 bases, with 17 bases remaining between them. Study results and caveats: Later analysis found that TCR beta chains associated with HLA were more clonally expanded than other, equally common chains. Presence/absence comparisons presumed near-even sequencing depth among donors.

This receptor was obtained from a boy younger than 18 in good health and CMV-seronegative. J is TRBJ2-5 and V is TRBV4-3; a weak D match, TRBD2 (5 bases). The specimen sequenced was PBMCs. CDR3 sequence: CASSQGTREGSETQYF. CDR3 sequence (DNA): TGCGCCAGCAGCCAAGGGACCCGCGAAGGGAGTGAGACCCAGTACTTC.